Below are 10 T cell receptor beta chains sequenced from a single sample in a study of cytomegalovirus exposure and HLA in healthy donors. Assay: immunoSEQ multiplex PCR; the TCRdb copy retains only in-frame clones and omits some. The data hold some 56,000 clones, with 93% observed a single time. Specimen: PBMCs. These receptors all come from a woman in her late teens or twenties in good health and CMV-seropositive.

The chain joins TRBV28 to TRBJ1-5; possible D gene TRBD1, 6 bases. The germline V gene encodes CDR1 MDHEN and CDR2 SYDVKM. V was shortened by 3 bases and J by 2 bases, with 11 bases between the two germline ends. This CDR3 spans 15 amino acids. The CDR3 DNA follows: TGTGCCAGCAGTTTGCCTGGGGGCGGCAATCAGCCCCAGCATTTT. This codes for CASSLPGGGNQPQHF.

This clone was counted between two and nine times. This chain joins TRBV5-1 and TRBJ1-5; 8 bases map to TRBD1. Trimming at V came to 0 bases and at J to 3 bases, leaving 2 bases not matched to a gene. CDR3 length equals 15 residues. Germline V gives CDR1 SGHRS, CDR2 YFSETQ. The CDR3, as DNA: TGCGCCAGCAGCTTGGGTCAGGGGGCCAATCAGCCCCAGCATTTT. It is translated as CASSLGQGANQPQHF.

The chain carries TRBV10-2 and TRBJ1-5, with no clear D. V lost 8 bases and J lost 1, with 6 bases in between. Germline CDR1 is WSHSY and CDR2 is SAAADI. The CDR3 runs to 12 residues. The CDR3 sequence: CASGASNQPQHF. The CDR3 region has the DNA TGCGCCAGCGGAGCCAGCAATCAGCCCCAGCATTTT.

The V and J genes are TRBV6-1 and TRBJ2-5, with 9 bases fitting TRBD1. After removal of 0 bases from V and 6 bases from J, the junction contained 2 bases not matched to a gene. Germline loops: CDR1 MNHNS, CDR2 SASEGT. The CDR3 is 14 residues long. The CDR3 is CASSEAGQGKTQYF. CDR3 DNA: TGTGCCAGCAGTGAAGCTGGACAGGGGAAGACCCAGTACTTC.

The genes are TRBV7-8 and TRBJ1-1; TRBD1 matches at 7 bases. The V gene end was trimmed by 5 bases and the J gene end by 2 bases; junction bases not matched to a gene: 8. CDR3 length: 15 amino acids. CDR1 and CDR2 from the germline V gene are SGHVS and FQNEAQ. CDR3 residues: CASSSRQGRNTEAFF. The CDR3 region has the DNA TGTGCCAGCAGCAGCAGACAGGGACGTAACACTGAAGCTTTCTTT. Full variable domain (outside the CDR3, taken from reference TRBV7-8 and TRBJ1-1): GAGVSQSPRYKVAKRGQDVALRCDPISGHVSLFWYQQALGQGPEFLTYFQNEAQLDKSGLPSDRFFAERPEGSVSTLKIQRTQQEDSAVYLCASSSRQGRNTEAFFGQGTRLTVV.

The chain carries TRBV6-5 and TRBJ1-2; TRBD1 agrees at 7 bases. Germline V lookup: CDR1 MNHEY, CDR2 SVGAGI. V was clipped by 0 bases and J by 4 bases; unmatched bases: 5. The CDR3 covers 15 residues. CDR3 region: CASSYSHRGSYGYTF. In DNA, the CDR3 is TGTGCCAGCAGTTACTCCCACAGGGGATCCTATGGCTACACCTTC.

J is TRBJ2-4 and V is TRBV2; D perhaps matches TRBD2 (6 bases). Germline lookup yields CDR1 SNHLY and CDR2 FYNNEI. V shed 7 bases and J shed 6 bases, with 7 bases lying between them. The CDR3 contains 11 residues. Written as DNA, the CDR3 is TGTGCCAGCATCGGGGGAAACATTCAGTACTTC. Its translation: CASIGGNIQYF. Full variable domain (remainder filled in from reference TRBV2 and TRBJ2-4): EPEVTQTPSHQVTQMGQEVILRCVPISNHLYFYWYRQILGQKVEFLVSFYNNEISEKSEIFDDQFSVERPDGSNFTLKIRSTKLEDSAMYFCASIGGNIQYFGAGTRLSVL.

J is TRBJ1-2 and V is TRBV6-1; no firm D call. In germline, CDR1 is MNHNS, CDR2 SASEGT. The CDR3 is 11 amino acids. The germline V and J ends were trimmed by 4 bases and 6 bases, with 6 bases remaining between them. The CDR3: CASSGANGYTF. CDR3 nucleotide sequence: TGTGCCAGCAGTGGGGCCAATGGCTACACCTTC.

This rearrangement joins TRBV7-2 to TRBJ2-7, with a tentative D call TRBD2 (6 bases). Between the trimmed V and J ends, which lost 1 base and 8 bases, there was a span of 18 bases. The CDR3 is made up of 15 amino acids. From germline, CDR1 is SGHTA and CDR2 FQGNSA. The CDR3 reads CASSLGLGRGGKQYF. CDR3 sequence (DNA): TGTGCCAGCAGCTTAGGCCTGGGACGTGGCGGGAAGCAGTACTTC.

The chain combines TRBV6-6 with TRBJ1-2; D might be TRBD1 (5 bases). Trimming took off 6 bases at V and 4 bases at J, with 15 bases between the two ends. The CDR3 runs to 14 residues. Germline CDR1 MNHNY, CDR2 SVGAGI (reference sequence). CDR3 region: CASRTPGGSYGYTF. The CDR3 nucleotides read TGTGCCAGCAGGACCCCGGGGGGGAGCTATGGCTACACCTTC.